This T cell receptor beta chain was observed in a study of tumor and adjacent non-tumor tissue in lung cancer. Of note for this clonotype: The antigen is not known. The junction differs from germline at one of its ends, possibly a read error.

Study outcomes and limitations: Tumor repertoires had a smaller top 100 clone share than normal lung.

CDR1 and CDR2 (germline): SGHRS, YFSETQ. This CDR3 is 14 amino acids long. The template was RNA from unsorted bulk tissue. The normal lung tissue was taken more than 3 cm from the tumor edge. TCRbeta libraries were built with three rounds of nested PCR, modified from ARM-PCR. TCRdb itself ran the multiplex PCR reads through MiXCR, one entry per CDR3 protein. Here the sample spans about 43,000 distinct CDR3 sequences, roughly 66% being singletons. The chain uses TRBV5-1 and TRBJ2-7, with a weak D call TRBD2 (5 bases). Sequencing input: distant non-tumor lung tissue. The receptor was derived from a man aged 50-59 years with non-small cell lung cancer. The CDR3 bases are TGCGCTAGCAGCTTGAGGGCCGGCGGATTGGTGCAGTACTTC. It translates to CASSLRAGGLVQYF.